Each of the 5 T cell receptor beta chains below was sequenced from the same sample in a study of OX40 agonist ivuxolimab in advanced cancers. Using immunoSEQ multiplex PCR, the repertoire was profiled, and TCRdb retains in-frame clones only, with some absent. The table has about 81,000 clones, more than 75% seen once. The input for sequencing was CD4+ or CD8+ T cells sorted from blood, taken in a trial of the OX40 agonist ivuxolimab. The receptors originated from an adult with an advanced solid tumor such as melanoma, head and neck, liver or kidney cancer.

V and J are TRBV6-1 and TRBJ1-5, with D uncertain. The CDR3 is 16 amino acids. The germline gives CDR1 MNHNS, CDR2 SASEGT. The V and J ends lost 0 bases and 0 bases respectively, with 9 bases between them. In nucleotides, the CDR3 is TGTGCCAGCAGTGAAGCCCGACAAGTTAGCAATCAGCCCCAGCATTTT. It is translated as CASSEARQVSNQPQHF.

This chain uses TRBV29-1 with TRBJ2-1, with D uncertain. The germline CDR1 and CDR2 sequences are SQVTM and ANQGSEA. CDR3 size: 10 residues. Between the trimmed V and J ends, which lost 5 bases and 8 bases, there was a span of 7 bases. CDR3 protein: CSVLSDEQFF. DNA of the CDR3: TGCAGCGTTTTGTCGGATGAGCAGTTCTTC.

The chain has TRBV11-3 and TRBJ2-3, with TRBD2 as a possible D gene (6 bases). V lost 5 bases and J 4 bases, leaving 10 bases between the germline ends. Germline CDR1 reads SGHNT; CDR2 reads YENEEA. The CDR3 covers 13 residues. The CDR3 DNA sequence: TGTGCCAGCAGCCCCTCGGGAGCAGATACGCAGTATTTT. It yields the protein CASSPSGADTQYF.

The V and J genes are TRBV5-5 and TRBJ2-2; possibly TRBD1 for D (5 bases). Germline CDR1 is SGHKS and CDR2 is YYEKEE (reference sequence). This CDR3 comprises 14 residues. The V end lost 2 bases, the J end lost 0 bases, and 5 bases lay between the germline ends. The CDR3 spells CASSLGANTGELFF. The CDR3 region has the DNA TGTGCCAGCAGCTTAGGGGCGAACACCGGGGAGCTGTTTTTT.

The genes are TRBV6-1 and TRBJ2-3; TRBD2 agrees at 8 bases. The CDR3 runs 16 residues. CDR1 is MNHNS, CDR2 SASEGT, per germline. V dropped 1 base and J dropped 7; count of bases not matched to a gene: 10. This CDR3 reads CASSEGWIAGLNTQYF. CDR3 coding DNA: TGTGCCAGCAGTGAAGGATGGATAGCGGGGCTAAATACGCAGTATTTT.